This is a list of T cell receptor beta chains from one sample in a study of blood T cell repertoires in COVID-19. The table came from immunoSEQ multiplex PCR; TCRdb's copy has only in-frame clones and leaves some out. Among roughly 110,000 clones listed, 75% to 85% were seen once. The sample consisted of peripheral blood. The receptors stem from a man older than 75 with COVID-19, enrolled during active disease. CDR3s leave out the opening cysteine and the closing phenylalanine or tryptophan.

CDR3 protein: ASSGTAYEQY
V gene: TRBV6-6
CDR3 length: 10

CDR3 protein: ASSSWTGENEQF
V gene: TRBV7-8
CDR3 length: 12

CDR3 protein: ASSEAAGGSYEQY
V gene: TRBV6-1
CDR3 length: 13

CDR3 protein: ASSLGTSGYEQY
V gene: TRBV11-2
CDR3 length: 12

CDR3 protein: ASSPVGPQEVQY
V gene: TRBV28
CDR3 length: 12

CDR3 protein: ASSVGGQVGIQY
V gene: TRBV9
CDR3 length: 12

CDR3 protein: ASSGQGAYEQY
V gene: TRBV18
CDR3 length: 11

CDR3 protein: ASSEAGRGSYEQY
V gene: TRBV2
CDR3 length: 13

CDR3 protein: ASSPQGGSGKLF
V gene: TRBV19
CDR3 length: 12

CDR3 protein: ASARGLVQETQY
V gene: TRBV19
CDR3 length: 12

CDR3 protein: ASSRSTGRNNSPLH
V gene: TRBV6-6
CDR3 length: 14

CDR3 protein: ASSQNQGQGSGYT
V gene: TRBV5-5
CDR3 length: 13

CDR3 protein: ASSLRAASEAF
V gene: TRBV12-3/TRBV12-4
CDR3 length: 11

CDR3 protein: ASTEGTYQPQH
V gene: TRBV2
CDR3 length: 11

CDR3 protein: ASKPTASYEQY
V gene: TRBV27
CDR3 length: 11

CDR3 protein: ASSLTGGPTDYGYT
V gene: TRBV28
CDR3 length: 14

CDR3 protein: ASSQDYRTQY
V gene: TRBV6-2/TRBV6-3
CDR3 length: 10

CDR3 protein: ASSPPQGDNEQF
V gene: TRBV28
CDR3 length: 12

CDR3 protein: SADRLNTEAF
V gene: TRBV29-1
CDR3 length: 10

CDR3 protein: ASSYPSGGDYGYT
V gene: TRBV6-6
CDR3 length: 13

CDR3 protein: AISESQGPLH
V gene: TRBV10-3
CDR3 length: 10

CDR3 protein: ASSGEIPNTEAF
V gene: TRBV25-1
CDR3 length: 12

CDR3 protein: ASSVRGRETQY
V gene: TRBV14
CDR3 length: 11

CDR3 protein: ASSLAGDSYEQY
V gene: TRBV11-2
CDR3 length: 12